The 11 T cell receptor beta chains below come from one sample, sequenced in a study of CD8 T cells in Susac syndrome. After extraction with the RNeasy kit, about 0.45 to 1 ug of the RNA was reverse transcribed using random hexamers. TCRdb re-analysed the immunoSEQ multiplex PCR reads in MiXCR, keeping a single row per CDR3 protein. The table has hundreds of thousands of distinct CDR3 sequences, roughly 81% seen once; the top ten hold about 0.11%. The sequenced material came from CD8+ T cells from PBMCs. These TCRs come from a human donor with multiple sclerosis.

The rearrangement joins TRBV27 to TRBJ2-1, with 12 bases fitting TRBD1. The CDR3 is 15 residues long. Trimming cost V 6 bases and J 9 bases; bases outside gene matches: 9. The V gene's germline CDR1 is MNHEY and CDR2 SMNVEV (reference sequence). CDR3 in amino acids: CASSDGGQGAREQFF. The CDR3 nucleotides read TGTGCCAGCAGCGACGGGGGACAGGGGGCGCGTGAGCAGTTCTTC.

J is TRBJ2-3 and V is TRBV24-1, with D possibly called TRBD1 or TRBD2 (5 bases each). CDR1 is KGHDR, CDR2 SFDVKD, per germline. The CDR3 has 14 residues. The V end was cut by 4 bases, the J end by 5 bases, with 12 bases between. The CDR3 sequence is CATSEGRARDTQYF. The DNA of the CDR3 is TGTGCCACCAGTGAGGGGCGGGCACGAGATACGCAGTATTTT.

This clonotype was picked up a small number of times. The rearrangement links TRBV6-6 to TRBJ2-5; D gene unclear. From germline, CDR1 is MNHNY and CDR2 SVGAGI (reference sequence). V lost 2 bases, J lost 5 bases, and 9 bases lay in between. The CDR3 spans 13 residues. The CDR3 sequence: CASSYLLRETQYF. As DNA, the CDR3 is TGTGCCAGCAGTTACCTTTTGAGGGAGACCCAGTACTTC.

The count of this clonotype is one. The chain employs TRBV30 and TRBJ1-1; no clear D gene. The CDR3 is made up of 15 amino acids. Trimming removed 0 bases from V and 6 bases from J, with 17 bases in between. Germline values: CDR1 GTSNPN, CDR2 SVGIG (reference sequence). CDR3 DNA sequence: TGTGCCTGGAGTGTCCCGGCGGGAGAGAGCGCTGAAGCTTTCTTT. This encodes CAWSVPAGESAEAFF.

This rearrangement joins TRBV5-1 to TRBJ2-3, with D uncertain. CDR1 is SGHRS, CDR2 YFSETQ, per germline. V was clipped by 2 bases and J by 4 bases, with 17 bases between them. The CDR3 is 16 residues long. DNA for the CDR3: TGCGCCAGCAGCTTACCTTCCGGGCTTCATCCAGATACGCAGTATTTT. This sequence encodes CASSLPSGLHPDTQYF. Drawing the rest from reference TRBV5-1 and TRBJ2-3, the complete variable domain is KAGVTQTPRYLIKTRGQQVTLSCSPISGHRSVSWYQQTPGQGLQFLFEYFSETQRNKGNFPGRFSGRQFSNSRSEMNVSTLELGDSALYLCASSLPSGLHPDTQYFGPGTRLTVL.

The V and J genes are TRBV7-9 and TRBJ2-7; D is perhaps TRBD1 (5 bases). The CDR3 runs 13 residues. The germline V gene encodes CDR1 SEHNR and CDR2 FQNEAQ (reference sequence). Trimming took 6 bases from V and 2 from J, leaving 11 bases between them. The CDR3: CASRQESAYEQYF. CDR3 sequence (DNA): TGTGCCAGCAGACAGGAATCTGCCTACGAGCAGTACTTC.

Concerning this clonotype itself: A junction end diverges from the germline sequence, so it may reflect a read error. The chain recombines TRBV7-9 with TRBJ1-2; D not resolved. The V gene's germline CDR1 is SEHNR and CDR2 FQNEAQ (reference sequence). This CDR3 spans 14 amino acids. The CDR3 here is CTSTRGGRGYGYTF. DNA of the CDR3: TGTACCAGCACCCGAGGCGGGCGGGGCTATGGCTACACCTTC.

The CDR3 sequence is CASRSRRETQYF. The CDR3 DNA reads TGTGCCAGCAGGAGTCGGCGGGAGACCCAGTACTTC. The rearrangement links TRBV27 to TRBJ2-5, with D unresolved. Germline V gene lookup returns CDR1 MNHEY and CDR2 SMNVEV (reference sequence). The CDR3 spans 12 residues. V was pared by 6 bases and J by 5 bases, with 10 bases between.

The chain recombines TRBV28 with TRBJ2-2; tentative D call: TRBD2 (5 bases). The V gene's germline CDR1 is MDHEN and CDR2 SYDVKM. The CDR3 extends over 13 amino acids. Trimming left V 1 base short and J 6 bases short, with 6 bases between. The CDR3 loop reads CASSLLRAGELFF. In nucleotides, the CDR3 is TGTGCCAGCAGTTTATTGCGGGCCGGGGAGCTGTTTTTT.

V gene TRBV6-1 combines with J gene TRBJ2-3; 9 nucleotides match TRBD1. Germline trimming cut 6 bases from V and 11 bases from J; bases unmatched to any gene: 18. The germline gives CDR1 MNHNS, CDR2 SASEGT. The CDR3 is 16 amino acids. The CDR3 here is CASSSRDRAPTWVQYF. In nucleotides, the CDR3 is TGTGCCAGCAGCTCTAGGGACAGGGCCCCAACCTGGGTGCAGTATTTT.

Here the CDR3 reads CASSKVPGQEEAQYF. The CDR3 bases are TGTGCCAGCAGCAAAGTCCCGGGTCAGGAAGAGGCCCAGTACTTC. This sequence joins TRBV21-1 and TRBJ2-5; the D call in the table, TRBD1, was not verified against the DNA. TRBV21-1 is tagged as a pseudogene. This CDR3 has 15 residues.